This T cell receptor (beta chain) was profiled in a study of blood T cell repertoires in COVID-19. For the study at large: PBMCs, B-cell-depleted T cells, or T cells were the source of the cDNA or gDNA that made up the material.

V shed 5 bases, J shed 4 bases, and the junction held 5 bases outside the gene matches. Germline CDR1 and CDR2: SGHAT and FQNNGV. This CDR3 comprises 14 residues. Clones were read by immunoSEQ multiplex PCR, and TCRdb kept only the in-frame ones, dropping some. The data contain 200,000 to 250,000 clones, about 88% of them seen just once; the ten biggest clones take up 1.5% to 2%. This sequence was found in a woman in her fifties or sixties who had recovered from COVID-19. The chain has TRBV11-2 and TRBJ2-1; 7 bases line up with TRBD1. Sequencing was done on a sample of PBMCs or T cells enriched from blood (not recorded which). The CDR3 coding sequence is TGTGCCAGCAGCGATGGGACAGCTTACAATGAGCAGTTCTTC. Translation: CASSDGTAYNEQFF. The variable domain in full, completed from reference TRBV11-2 and TRBJ2-1, reads EAGVAQSPRYKIIEKRQSVAFWCNPISGHATLYWYQQILGQGPKLLIQFQNNGVVDDSQLPKDRFSAERLKGVDSTLKIQPAKLEDSAVYLCASSDGTAYNEQFFGPGTRLTVL.